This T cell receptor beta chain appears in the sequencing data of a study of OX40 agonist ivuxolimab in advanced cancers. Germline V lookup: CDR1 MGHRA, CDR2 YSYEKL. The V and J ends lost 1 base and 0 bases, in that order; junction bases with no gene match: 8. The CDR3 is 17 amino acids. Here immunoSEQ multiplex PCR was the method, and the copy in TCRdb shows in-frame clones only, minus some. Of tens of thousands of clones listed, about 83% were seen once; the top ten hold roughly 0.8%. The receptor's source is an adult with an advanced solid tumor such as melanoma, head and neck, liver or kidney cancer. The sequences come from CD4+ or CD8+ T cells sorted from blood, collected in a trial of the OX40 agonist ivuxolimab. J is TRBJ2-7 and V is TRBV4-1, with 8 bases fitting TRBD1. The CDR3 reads CASSQAQRDRGSYEQYF. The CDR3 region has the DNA TGCGCCAGCAGCCAAGCCCAGAGAGACAGGGGCTCCTACGAGCAGTACTTC.